The 18 T cell receptor beta chains presented below share a single source sample, sequenced in a study of blood T cell repertoires in COVID-19. Libraries were prepared by immunoSEQ multiplex PCR; TCRdb keeps only in-frame clonotypes and omits some of them. The top ten clones hold 1.5% to 2% of a sample with about 81,000 clones, about nine tenths of them seen once. The specimen was peripheral blood. The origin of the receptors is a woman aged 45-59 years in a cohort sampled during active COVID-19.

The gene calls are TRBV5-1 and TRBJ1-2; no clear D gene. CDR3 length equals 13 residues. CDR1 is SGHRS, CDR2 YFSETQ, per germline. The ends were cut back, 4 bases at V and 1 base at J, with 8 bases in the middle. Written as DNA, the CDR3 is TGCGCCAGCAGCATCGTCGGTAACTATGGCTACACCTTC. It is translated as CASSIVGNYGYTF.

This chain connects TRBV7-9 to TRBJ1-1; TRBD1 matches 9 bases. The length of the CDR3 is 15 residues. J gave up 0 bases and V 5 bases, and 4 bases lay outside the gene matches. The V gene's germline CDR1 is SEHNR and CDR2 FQNEAQ (reference sequence). The CDR3 protein is CASSPRTGVNTEAFF. The CDR3 nucleotides read TGTGCCAGCAGCCCCCGGACAGGGGTGAACACTGAAGCTTTCTTT.

The rearrangement uses TRBV5-1 and TRBJ2-1; D unclear. V was shortened by 0 bases and J by 5 bases, with 9 bases between the two germline ends. CDR3 length: 14 residues. Germline CDR1 and CDR2: SGHRS and YFSETQ. This chain's CDR3 is CASSLATTNNEQFF. The DNA of the CDR3 is TGCGCCAGCAGCTTGGCCACGACAAACAATGAGCAGTTCTTC.

This chain links TRBV9 with TRBJ2-1, with 10 bases matching TRBD2. This CDR3 region has 14 residues. Trimming at V came to 4 bases and at J to 10 bases, leaving 8 bases not matched to a gene. From germline, CDR1 is SGDLS and CDR2 YYNGEE. The CDR3 sequence is CASSTSQLAGEQFF. CDR3 nucleotide sequence: TGTGCCAGCAGCACAAGCCAACTAGCGGGGGAGCAGTTCTTC.

The rearrangement links TRBV19 to TRBJ2-3, with 11 bases identical to TRBD2. The CDR3 contains 15 residues. Germline V gene data show CDR1 as LNHDA and CDR2 as SQIVND (reference sequence). The CDR3 protein is CATRVAGGSTDTQYF. Here the CDR3 DNA reads TGTGCAACCCGGGTAGCGGGAGGGAGCACAGATACGCAGTATTTT.

The DNA for the CDR3 is TGTGCCAGCAGTCGGGGACAGTCAAGAGATACGCAGTATTTT. Protein: CASSRGQSRDTQYF. The chain is built from TRBV28 and TRBJ2-3, with 7 bases fitting TRBD1. J was trimmed by 5 bases and V by 5 bases; bases with no gene match: 7. CDR1 is MDHEN, CDR2 SYDVKM, per germline. The CDR3 has 14 amino acids.

V usage is TRBV11-2 and J usage is TRBJ2-1, with D possibly matching TRBD1 (5 bases). This CDR3 contains 16 residues. V lost 1 base to trimming and J lost 5 bases, with 15 bases between them. Per germline, CDR1 SGHAT and CDR2 FQNNGV. CDR3 in DNA: TGTGCCAGCAGCTTAGGCTGGCAGGGTAAAAACAATGAGCAGTTCTTC. This translates into CASSLGWQGKNNEQFF.

The rearrangement links TRBV3-1 (or the pseudogene TRBV3-2) to TRBJ1-1; a possible D gene is TRBD1 (5 bases). The CDR3 has 14 residues. V lost 1 base and J lost 6, with 12 bases in between. Germline lookup yields CDR1 LGHDT and CDR2 YNNKEL (reference sequence). The CDR3 sequence: CASSQGLGGSEAFF. The CDR3 region has the DNA TGTGCCAGCAGCCAAGGGCTGGGGGGTTCTGAAGCTTTCTTT.

The chain employs TRBV5-1 and TRBJ2-6; weak D call: TRBD2 (6 bases). Trimming cost V 7 bases and J 5 bases, with 19 bases left between them. Germline assignment: CDR1 SGHRS and CDR2 YFSETQ. This CDR3 region has 16 residues. CDR3 DNA: TGCGCCAGCTCCCTTTGGGGGGACGGGAGGGCCAACGTCCTGACTTTC. It translates to CASSLWGDGRANVLTF.

V and J are TRBV3-1 (or the pseudogene TRBV3-2) and TRBJ2-5, with a tentative D call TRBD2 (5 bases). Per the germline V gene, CDR1 is LGHDT and CDR2 is YNNKEL (reference sequence). This CDR3 is built from 13 residues. The ends were cut back, 2 bases at V and 4 bases at J, with 8 bases in the middle. Here the CDR3 DNA reads TGTGCCAGCAGCCAATGGGGAGTAGAGACCCAGTACTTC. This sequence encodes CASSQWGVETQYF.

This sequence joins TRBV5-1 and TRBJ2-1; 11 bases are shared with TRBD2. Germline V gene sequence: CDR1 SGHRS, CDR2 YFSETQ. V lost 4 bases, J lost 10 bases, and 13 bases stayed unmatched. The CDR3 covers 16 residues. CDR3 DNA: TGCGCCAGCAGCCAAGTAGCGGGAGGGCCGGGTCGGGAGCAGTTCTTC. Its translation is CASSQVAGGPGREQFF.

The chain joins TRBV6-5 to TRBJ2-1, with 8 nucleotides matching TRBD2. J was trimmed by 3 bases and V by 7 bases; bases with no gene match: 5. Germline V gives CDR1 MNHEY, CDR2 SVGAGI. This CDR3 has 14 residues. CDR3 loop: CASKLAGFYNEQFF. The CDR3 nucleotides read TGTGCCAGCAAGCTAGCGGGCTTCTACAATGAGCAGTTCTTC.

V gene TRBV19 combines with J gene TRBJ2-3, with TRBD2 matching 10 bases. The CDR3 runs 15 residues. J lost 5 bases, V lost 3 bases, and 5 bases had no gene match. Germline lookup yields CDR1 LNHDA and CDR2 SQIVND (reference sequence). CDR3 residues: CASSMFSSGGDTQYF. CDR3 DNA sequence: TGTGCCAGTAGTATGTTTTCTAGCGGGGGAGATACGCAGTATTTT.

This clone came up a few times. The rearrangement uses TRBV2 and TRBJ1-6, with 8 bases lining up with TRBD1. CDR3 length: 14 residues. With 4 bases clipped from V and 10 bases from J, the junction kept 6 bases outside the gene matches. Per the germline V gene, CDR1 is SNHLY and CDR2 is FYNNEI. CDR3 DNA: TGTGCCAGCAGTGCGGACAGGGTGGACTCACCCCTCCACTTT. Encoded protein: CASSADRVDSPLHF.

The chain couples TRBV7-2 to TRBJ2-5; TRBD1 is a possible D gene (5 bases). The CDR3 has 14 amino acids. The V end lost 6 bases, the J end lost 5 bases, and 16 bases lay between the germline ends. Per the germline V gene, CDR1 is SGHTA and CDR2 is FQGNSA. The CDR3 loop reads CASSSKAGRETQYF. CDR3 DNA sequence: TGTGCCAGCAGTTCGAAGGCAGGGCGGGAGACCCAGTACTTC.

The chain employs TRBV7-2 and TRBJ1-5; D is perhaps TRBD1 (6 bases). This CDR3 is 15 amino acids long. V lost 5 bases and J 1 base, leaving 12 bases between the germline ends. Germline assignment: CDR1 SGHTA and CDR2 FQGNSA. CDR3 nucleotides: TGTGCCAGCAGCCAAACCACAGGGAGCAATCAGCCCCAGCATTTT. Its translation is CASSQTTGSNQPQHF.

The chain uses TRBV3-1 (or the pseudogene TRBV3-2) and TRBJ2-5; 13 nucleotides match TRBD2. The CDR3 consists of 17 residues. V shed 1 base, J shed 3 bases, and the junction held 5 bases outside the gene matches. Germline assignment: CDR1 LGHDT and CDR2 YNNKEL (reference sequence). In DNA form, the CDR3 reads TGTGCCAGCAGCCAAGGCTGGACTAGCGGGGGAGAAGAGACCCAGTACTTC. Its protein product is CASSQGWTSGGEETQYF.

This clone was observed once. An end of the junction differs from the germline gene, which may be a read error. The V gene is TRBV7-7, the J gene TRBJ2-5, with D perhaps matching TRBD1 (5 bases). Germline V gene sequence: CDR1 SSHAT, CDR2 FNYEAQ (reference sequence). The CDR3 is 15 amino acids. In nucleotides, the CDR3 is TGTGCTAGCAGCTTAGTCGGACATCTAAAAGAGACCCAGTACTTC. It encodes CASSLVGHLKETQYF.